Presented here are 26 T cell receptor beta chains from one specimen sequenced in a study of a mutant IDH1 vaccine in newly diagnosed glioma. Time point indicated: week 23, last vaccination. The vaccine gave 300 ug of a 20-mer mutant IDH1 peptide subcutaneously per dose. These receptors have no identified antigens. Generated by immunoSEQ multiplex PCR, the TCRdb table keeps only in-frame clones and is missing some. There are approximately 81,000 clones in the sample; 85% occur only once, and about 2.2% lies in the top ten. The sample here was PBMCs, taken from a glioma patient whose treatment included an IDH1 peptide vaccine. Receptors were obtained from a man aged 25 to 40 with glioma. Some clones in this sample may be carry-over from other donors' samples.

This clone was found a few times. V gene TRBV10-3 combines with J gene TRBJ1-5, with 9 bases lining up with TRBD1. Losses at the gene ends were 9 bases for V and 5 bases for J; bases not matched to a gene: 8. Germline lookup yields CDR1 ENHRY and CDR2 SYGVKD. The CDR3 extends over 14 amino acids. The CDR3, as DNA: TGTGCCATTGGGACAGGGAGGCCCCATCAGCCCCAGCATTTT. Amino acid sequence: CAIGTGRPHQPQHF.

The chain is built from TRBV12-5 and TRBJ1-6, with a weak D call TRBD1 (6 bases). This CDR3 is built from 15 residues. V was trimmed by 2 bases and J by 10 bases, leaving 15 bases between them. Looked up from germline, CDR1 is LGHNT and CDR2 is FRNRAP. CDR3 residues: CASGLNQGRGSPLHF. The CDR3, as DNA: TGTGCTAGTGGTTTGAATCAGGGGAGAGGGTCACCCCTCCACTTT.

V is TRBV9 and J is TRBJ2-1, with a possible D match to TRBD2 (5 bases). Germline V gives CDR1 SGDLS, CDR2 YYNGEE. CDR3 size: 15 residues. V was pared by 4 bases and J by 7 bases, with 18 bases between. CDR3 nucleotides: TGTGCCAGCAGCCCCCCCCAAGGGCGGGTGAATGAGCAGTTCTTC. Translated: CASSPPQGRVNEQFF.

The rearrangement uses TRBV9 and TRBJ1-1, with D unclear. CDR3 length: 13 residues. Germline CDR1 and CDR2: SGDLS and YYNGEE. V dropped 4 bases and J dropped 1 base, with 8 bases sitting between them. The CDR3 region is CASSIETNTEAFF. CDR3 bases: TGTGCCAGCAGCATCGAGACGAACACTGAAGCTTTCTTT. Full variable domain (remainder filled in from reference TRBV9 and TRBJ1-1): DSGVTQTPKHLITATGQRVTLRCSPRSGDLSVYWYQQSLDQGLQFLIQYYNGEERAKGNILERFSAQQFPDLHSELNLSSLELGDSALYFCASSIETNTEAFFGQGTRLTVV.

This sequence joins TRBV19 and TRBJ1-2; D is unclear. The length of the CDR3 is 13 residues. CDR1 LNHDA and CDR2 SQIVND come from the germline V gene (reference sequence). Trimming removed 0 bases from V and 5 bases from J, with 7 bases in between. The CDR3 sequence is CASSIDPIYGYTF. For the CDR3, the DNA is TGTGCCAGTAGTATAGATCCGATTTATGGCTACACCTTC.

The gene calls are TRBV10-3 and TRBJ2-7; 10 bases line up with TRBD1. CDR1 is ENHRY, CDR2 SYGVKD, per germline. V trimming: 10 bases; J trimming: 4 bases; junction bases outside the gene matches: 10. CDR3 size: 14 residues. Written as DNA, the CDR3 is TGTGCCAGTGAACCGGGACAGGGGATTTACGAGCAGTACTTC. Its protein product is CASEPGQGIYEQYF.

This rearrangement joins TRBV6-1 to TRBJ2-5; TRBD1 or TRBD2 may be the D gene (5 bases each). Trimming pared 3 bases from V and 1 base from J, leaving 15 bases between. This CDR3 region has 16 residues. Germline V gene data show CDR1 as MNHNS and CDR2 as SASEGT. CDR3 amino acids: CASSEDISGGQETQYF. CDR3 DNA: TGTGCCAGCAGTGAGGACATTTCTGGGGGCCAAGAGACCCAGTACTTC.

The gene calls are TRBV28 and TRBJ1-5; D is undetermined. Germline CDR1 and CDR2: MDHEN and SYDVKM. This CDR3 spans 14 amino acids. V gave up 5 bases and J gave up 1 base, with 9 bases separating them. CDR3 sequence: CASSRGWSNQPQHF. In nucleotides, the CDR3 is TGTGCCAGCAGTCGTGGGTGGAGCAATCAGCCCCAGCATTTT.

The chain is built from TRBV5-1 and TRBJ1-4; D not certain. Per the germline V gene, CDR1 is SGHRS and CDR2 is YFSETQ. The CDR3 is made up of 13 amino acids. Trimming took 3 bases from V and 7 from J, leaving 10 bases between them. The CDR3, as DNA: TGCGCCAGCAGCTCCGGGGTGGGTGAAAAACTGTTTTTT. This sequence encodes CASSSGVGEKLFF.

The gene calls are TRBV7-8 and TRBJ2-3, with D maybe TRBD2 (6 bases). Between the trimmed V and J ends, which lost 2 bases and 0 bases, there was a span of 12 bases. Germline V CDR1 and CDR2: SGHVS, FQNEAQ. The CDR3 contains 16 residues. In DNA form, the CDR3 reads TGTGCCAGCAGCTTAAGGTGGGGGGTTAGCACAGATACGCAGTATTTT. This codes for CASSLRWGVSTDTQYF.

This clone has only a few counts. This chain links TRBV28 with TRBJ1-5; possible D gene TRBD1, 6 bases. The ends were cut back, 4 bases at V and 4 bases at J, with 11 bases in the middle. This CDR3 is built from 14 residues. CDR1 and CDR2 (germline): MDHEN, SYDVKM. CDR3 DNA sequence: TGTGCCAGCAGTTCCGACAGGACTAATCAGCCCCAGCATTTT. It is translated as CASSSDRTNQPQHF.

The chain employs TRBV7-9 and TRBJ2-7; 7 bases align to TRBD1. Germline V gene sequence: CDR1 SEHNR, CDR2 FQNEAQ (reference sequence). There are 14 residues in the CDR3. V shed 3 bases and J 5 bases; nucleotides not matched to a gene: 7. Here the CDR3 reads CASSFDREFHEQYF. The CDR3 region has the DNA TGTGCCAGCAGCTTCGACAGGGAATTCCACGAGCAGTACTTC.

This chain joins TRBV29-1 and TRBJ2-1, with 8 nucleotides matching TRBD2. There are 12 residues in the CDR3. The germline CDR1 and CDR2 sequences are SQVTM and ANQGSEA. The V gene end was trimmed by 2 bases and the J gene end by 9 bases; junction bases not matched to a gene: 3. For the CDR3, the DNA is TGCAGCGTTGAAAAGGCGGGGGGTGAGCAGTTCTTC. It yields the protein CSVEKAGGEQFF.

CDR3 amino acids: CASSRSGTSGTDEQFF. The DNA for the CDR3 is TGCGCCAGCAGCCGCTCCGGGACTAGCGGGACCGATGAGCAGTTCTTC. The chain employs TRBV5-1 and TRBJ2-1, with 13 positions matching TRBD2. The V and J ends lost 4 bases and 8 bases, in that order; junction bases with no gene match: 9. This CDR3 is built from 16 residues. The germline V gene has CDR1 SGHRS and CDR2 YFSETQ.

This chain joins TRBV5-6 and TRBJ1-1; D is unresolved. Trimming took off 0 bases at V and 0 bases at J, with 9 bases between the two ends. Germline CDR1 reads SGHDT; CDR2 reads YYEEEE. This CDR3 spans 15 amino acids. The CDR3 reads CASSLEGRMNTEAFF. In DNA, the CDR3 is TGTGCCAGCAGCTTGGAAGGCAGGATGAACACTGAAGCTTTCTTT.

The rearrangement links TRBV28 to TRBJ1-5; 7 nucleotides line up with TRBD1. CDR3 length: 19 amino acids. Germline loops: CDR1 MDHEN, CDR2 SYDVKM. Germline trimming cut 3 bases from V and 4 bases from J; bases unmatched to any gene: 18. The CDR3 nucleotides are TGTGCCAGCAGTTTTCTGTTCCCTAGGGGGCTCCCAGGGAATCAGCCCCAGCATTTT. Translation: CASSFLFPRGLPGNQPQHF. Variable domain in full (rest from reference TRBV28 and TRBJ1-5): DVKVTQSSRYLVKRTGEKVFLECVQDMDHENMFWYRQDPGLGLRLIYFSYDVKMKEKGDIPEGYSVSREKKERFSLILESASTNQTSMYLCASSFLFPRGLPGNQPQHFGDGTRLSIL.

Here the CDR3 reads CASSHQGGPTPDTQYF. DNA for the CDR3: TGTGCCAGCAGCCACCAGGGCGGGCCCACTCCAGATACGCAGTATTTT. The rearrangement joins TRBV7-9 to TRBJ2-3; perhaps D is TRBD1 or TRBD2 (5 bases each). The CDR3 contains 16 residues. V was trimmed by 5 bases and J by 4 bases, leaving 19 bases between them. The germline gives CDR1 SEHNR, CDR2 FQNEAQ (reference sequence).

The rearrangement joins TRBV19 to TRBJ2-7; 14 positions agree with TRBD2. The CDR3 runs 16 residues. Germline lookup yields CDR1 LNHDA and CDR2 SQIVND (reference sequence). V shed 0 bases, J shed 6 bases, and the junction held 4 bases outside the gene matches. The CDR3 coding sequence is TGTGCCAGTAGTATAGACGGGACTAGCGGGAGAGGCGAGCAGTACTTC. It is translated as CASSIDGTSGRGEQYF.

The rearrangement joins TRBV19 to TRBJ1-5; 8 positions match TRBD1. Germline values: CDR1 LNHDA, CDR2 SQIVND (reference sequence). The CDR3 is made up of 14 amino acids. V lost 5 bases, J lost 7 bases, and 7 bases stayed unmatched. The CDR3: CASSGHRGDQPQHF. The DNA for the CDR3 is TGTGCCAGTAGTGGGCACAGGGGGGACCAGCCCCAGCATTTT.

This chain joins TRBV9 and TRBJ1-1, with TRBD1 matching 8 bases. V shed 4 bases and J 10 bases; nucleotides not matched to a gene: 9. This CDR3 is built from 13 residues. The germline V gene encodes CDR1 SGDLS and CDR2 YYNGEE. The CDR3, as DNA: TGTGCCAGCAGCCAGGGGGACAGGCATTTAGCTTTCTTT. This sequence encodes CASSQGDRHLAFF.

The chain couples TRBV9 to TRBJ2-2, with 10 positions matching TRBD1. The CDR3 is 15 amino acids. Germline CDR1 and CDR2: SGDLS and YYNGEE. V lost 5 bases to trimming and J lost 3 bases; unmatched junction nucleotides: 4. As DNA, the CDR3 is TGTGCCAGCAGAACGGGACAGGGGTACACCGGGGAGCTGTTTTTT. This sequence encodes CASRTGQGYTGELFF.

The genes are TRBV9 and TRBJ2-3; TRBD1 agrees at 9 bases. Germline-derived CDR1 and CDR2 are SGDLS and YYNGEE. The ends lost 4 bases at V and 0 bases at J; junction bases unmatched: 6. There are 16 residues in the CDR3. This chain's CDR3 is CASSWTGVPSTDTQYF. The DNA for the CDR3 is TGTGCCAGCAGCTGGACAGGGGTCCCTAGCACAGATACGCAGTATTTT.

The chain links TRBV10-2 to TRBJ1-5; 7 bases match TRBD1. The CDR3 is 15 amino acids. The V segment lost 4 bases and the J segment 2 bases; nucleotides outside the gene matches: 5. CDR1 and CDR2 (germline): WSHSY, SAAADI. This CDR3 reads CASSGTGGRNQPQHF. For the CDR3, the DNA is TGCGCCAGCAGTGGGACAGGAGGCCGCAATCAGCCCCAGCATTTT.

V and J are TRBV2 and TRBJ2-6; D call uncertain. V dropped 6 bases and J dropped 2 bases, with 8 bases sitting between them. Germline V gene sequence: CDR1 SNHLY, CDR2 FYNNEI. The length of the CDR3 is 14 residues. CDR3 amino acids: CASRGFTGANVLTF. In DNA form, the CDR3 reads TGTGCCAGCAGAGGGTTTACTGGGGCCAACGTCCTGACTTTC. Combining the CDR3 with reference TRBV2 and TRBJ2-6 gives the whole variable domain EPEVTQTPSHQVTQMGQEVILRCVPISNHLYFYWYRQILGQKVEFLVSFYNNEISEKSEIFDDQFSVERPDGSNFTLKIRSTKLEDSAMYFCASRGFTGANVLTFGAGSRLTVL.

In its sample, this clone ranks as medium-sized. The chain links TRBV5-5 to TRBJ1-1, with D perhaps TRBD1 (5 bases). V was cut by 5 bases and J by 4 bases, with 18 bases left in between. This CDR3 is 15 amino acids long. Germline CDR1 reads SGHKS; CDR2 reads YYEKEE (reference sequence). The CDR3 sequence is CASRPQGGRVTEAFF. In DNA form, the CDR3 reads TGTGCCAGCAGGCCCCAGGGAGGGCGGGTCACTGAAGCTTTCTTT.

The table lists this clone with a few counts. The chain uses TRBV7-6 and TRBJ2-1; tentatively, D is TRBD1 or TRBD2 (5 bases each). V was cut by 1 base and J by 9 bases, with 16 bases left in between. The CDR3 has 15 amino acids. The germline V gene encodes CDR1 SGHVS and CDR2 FNYEAQ. CDR3 protein: CASSLGSGPQTEQFF. CDR3 nucleotides: TGTGCCAGCAGCTTAGGTTCGGGGCCCCAGACTGAGCAGTTCTTC.